This is a list of T cell receptor beta chains from one sample in a study of control samples from healthy donors and cancer patients. Profiled with immunoSEQ multiplex PCR; TCRdb holds only in-frame clones, not every one. The sample shows tens of thousands of clones, around four fifths of them seen only once. The sequencing sample was made of PBMCs. The receptors derive from a woman aged 55-75 years with lung cancer. Each CDR3 is given with its conserved first and last residue. A D gene is named only where the DNA matches it firmly. Size tells how often a clone was seen (once, few, many) or the class of an expanded clone, and some rows leave it out.

clone_size d_call j_call v_call cdr3_nt cdr3_aa
- TRBD1 TRBJ1-1 TRBV27 TGTGCCAGCAGTCTCTTCCGACAGGGCGGCACTGAAGCTTTCTTT CASSLFRQGGTEAFF
- - TRBJ2-3 TRBV27 TGTGCCAGCCGACTGGTTGATACGCAGTATTTT CASRLVDTQYF
few TRBD2 TRBJ2-3 TRBV29-1 TGCAGCGCTATTTCCCCTAGCGGAATTAAGACAGATACGCAGTATTTT CSAISPSGIKTDTQYF
- - TRBJ1-1 TRBV3-1/TRBV3-2 TGTGCCAGCAGCCTTACAGAGGGGAACACTGAAGCTTTCTTT CASSLTEGNTEAFF
- TRBD1 TRBJ2-1 TRBV11-3 TGTGCCAGCAGCTTGGGACAGGGGATTTTAAGCTCCTACAATGAGCAGTTCTTC CASSLGQGILSSYNEQFF
- - TRBJ2-1 TRBV15 TGTGCCACCAGTCCCCCCCGCGGATCGGGGCTAAATGAGCAGTTCTTC CATSPPRGSGLNEQFF
- TRBD1 TRBJ1-5 TRBV6-5 TGTGCCAGCAGTTTGCCAGGGGGGACAGGGGGTCAGCCCCAGCATTTT CASSLPGGTGGQPQHF
once TRBD2 TRBJ2-3 TRBV6-5 TGTGCCAGCCAACGGGTTAGCGGGAGTTCAGATACGCAGTATTTT CASQRVSGSSDTQYF
- - TRBJ1-1 TRBV2 TGTGCCAGCACACCGAACACTGAAGCTTTCTTT CASTPNTEAFF
- - TRBJ2-7 TRBV7-2 TGTGCCAGCAGCTTACTAGCCTCCTACGAGCAGTACTTC CASSLLASYEQYF
- TRBD2 TRBJ2-7 TRBV18 TGTGCCAGCTCACCACCTTTGGGACTAGCGATCTCCTACGAGCAGTACTTC CASSPPLGLAISYEQYF
- - TRBJ1-1 TRBV7-9 TGTGCCAGCAGCTCCCGAGGGGGGAACACTGAAGCTTTCTTT CASSSRGGNTEAFF
- - TRBJ1-2 TRBV27 TGTGCCAGCAGTGGTCCTGCGGGTGGTCTCGCCTTC CASSGPAGGLAF
- - TRBJ2-5 TRBV3-1/TRBV3-2 TGTGCCAGCAGCCAAGCGGGGGAGACCCAGTACTTC CASSQAGETQYF
- TRBD2 TRBJ2-7 TRBV29-1 TGCAGCGTTGAATCCCTAAGCGGGGAACTCTCCTACGAGCAGTACTTC CSVESLSGELSYEQYF
- - TRBJ1-4 TRBV2 TGTGCCAGCAGTGATCCTGCAGCATCATCAACTAATGAAAAACTGTTTTTT CASSDPAASSTNEKLFF
- - TRBJ2-5 TRBV18 TGTGCCAGCTCACCATTTAAAGAGACCCAGTACTTC CASSPFKETQYF
- - TRBJ1-1 TRBV5-1 TGCGCCAGCAGCACAGACAGGCTTGAAGCTTTCTTT CASSTDRLEAFF
- - TRBJ2-3 TRBV19 TGTGCCACCGAGACCACAGATACGCAGTATTTT CATETTDTQYF
- - TRBJ2-3 TRBV11-3 TGTGCCAGCAGCTGGGACAACACAGATACGCAGTATTTT CASSWDNTDTQYF
- - TRBJ2-7 TRBV19 TGTGCCAGTAGTATCCAAACACTTCCCCAACCCTACGAGCAGTACTTC CASSIQTLPQPYEQYF
- - TRBJ2-5 TRBV12-5 TGTGCTAGTGGTAGGGCAGGGATCCAAGAGACCCAGTACTTC CASGRAGIQETQYF
- - TRBJ1-4 TRBV4-1 TGCGCCAGCAGTCCTAGGGGCCCGATTAATGAAAAACTGTTTTTT CASSPRGPINEKLFF
- - TRBJ2-7 TRBV5-4 TGTGCCAGCAGAGAGGACTGGGCCTACGAGCAGTACTTC CASREDWAYEQYF
- - TRBJ2-1 TRBV7-9 TGTGCCAGCAGCCCCATTAGCGCCCTGGGGTACAATGAGCAGTTCTTC CASSPISALGYNEQFF
medium-sized TRBD1 TRBJ1-5 TRBV5-1 TGCGCCAGCAGCTTGGGGACAGGGGGCAATCAGCCCCAGCATTTT CASSLGTGGNQPQHF
- - TRBJ2-5 TRBV7-8 TGTGCCAGCAGCTTAGCTTACTATAAAGAGACCCAGTACTTC CASSLAYYKETQYF
once TRBD2 TRBJ2-1 TRBV19 TGTGCCAGTAGACCCGATGGACTAGCGGTCTACAATGAGCAGTTCTTC CASRPDGLAVYNEQFF
- - TRBJ1-5 TRBV7-8 TGTGCCAGCAGTCCGGAGGGGTACCTCAGCAATCAGCCCCAGCATTTT CASSPEGYLSNQPQHF
once TRBD1 TRBJ2-2 TRBV6-2/TRBV6-3 TGTGCCAGCAGTTACTCATTTACAGGGGGCTCAGAGCTGTTTTTT CASSYSFTGGSELFF
- - TRBJ1-2 TRBV10-3 TGTGCCATCAGTGAGTCGGCAGGTGGGTTCGATGGCTACACCTTC CAISESAGGFDGYTF
- - TRBJ1-3 TRBV3-1/TRBV3-2 TGTGCCAGCAGCCTAGGGGGCTCTGGAAACACCATATATTTT CASSLGGSGNTIYF
- - TRBJ2-2 TRBV5-1 TGCGCCAGCAGCCTAAACATTCAAACCGGGGAGCTGTTTTTT CASSLNIQTGELFF
- TRBD2 TRBJ2-1 TRBV4-3 TGCGCCAGCAGCCAAGTTCGGGCGGGAGCTGAGCAGTTCTTC CASSQVRAGAEQFF
- - TRBJ2-1 TRBV15 TGTGCCACCAGCAGAGGGGTCGACAATGAGCAGTTCTTC CATSRGVDNEQFF
few - TRBJ1-5 TRBV7-6 TGTGCCAGCAGCTTTTCTGGGAGCAATCAGCCCCAGCATTTT CASSFSGSNQPQHF
- - TRBJ2-7 TRBV18 TGTGCCAGCTCACCAGGAGGATACGAGCAGTACTTC CASSPGGYEQYF